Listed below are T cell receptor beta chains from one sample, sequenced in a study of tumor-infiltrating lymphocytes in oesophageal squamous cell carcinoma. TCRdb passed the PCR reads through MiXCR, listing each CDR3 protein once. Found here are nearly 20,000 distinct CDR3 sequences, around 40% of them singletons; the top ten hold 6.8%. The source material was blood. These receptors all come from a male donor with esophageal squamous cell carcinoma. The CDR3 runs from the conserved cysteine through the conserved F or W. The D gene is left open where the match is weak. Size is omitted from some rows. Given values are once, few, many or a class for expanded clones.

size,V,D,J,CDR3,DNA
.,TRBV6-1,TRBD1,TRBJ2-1,CASRGRGPKTQFF,TGTGCCAGCAGAGGCAGGGGGCCCAAGACCCAGTTCTTC
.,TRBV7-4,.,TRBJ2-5,CASSSRGSTQETQYF,TGTGCCAGCAGCTCCCGGGGGAGCACCCAAGAGACCCAGTACTTC
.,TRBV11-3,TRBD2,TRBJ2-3,CASSEWTSGEYTGELYF,TGTGCCAGCAGCGAATGGACTAGCGGAGAATACACCGGGGAGCTGTACTTC
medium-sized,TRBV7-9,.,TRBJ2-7,CASSPRGYEQYF,TGTGCCAGCAGCCCCAGGGGCTACGAGCAGTACTTC
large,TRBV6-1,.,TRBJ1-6,CASSPKGFSYNSPLHF,TGTGCCAGCTCTCCTAAGGGGTTCTCCTATAATTCACCCCTCCACTTT
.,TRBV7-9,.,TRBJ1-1,CASSQWTGTRIF,TGTGCCAGCAGCCAATGGACGGGGACGCGGATCTTT
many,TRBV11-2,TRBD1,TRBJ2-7,CASSSGQGHYEQYF,TGTGCCAGCAGCTCCGGACAGGGGCACTACGAGCAGTACTTC
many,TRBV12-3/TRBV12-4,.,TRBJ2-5,CASSPLGGEQYF,TGTGCCAGCAGTCCCCTGGGGGGAGAGCAGTACTTC
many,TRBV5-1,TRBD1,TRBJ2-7,CASSWAGQGRHEQYF,TGCGCCAGCAGCTGGGCGGGACAGGGGCGGCACGAGCAGTACTTC
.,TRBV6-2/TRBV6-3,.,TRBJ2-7,CASGDYEQYF,TGTGCCAGCGGAGACTACGAGCAGTACTTC
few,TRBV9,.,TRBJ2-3,CASSSDGFSTDTQYF,TGTGCCAGCAGCTCCGACGGATTTAGCACAGATACGCAGTATTTT
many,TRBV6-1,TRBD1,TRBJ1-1,CASRLGTGGTEAFF,TGTGCCAGCAGATTAGGGACAGGGGGCACTGAAGCTTTCTTT
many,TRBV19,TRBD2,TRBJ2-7,CASSRSGVSYEQYF,TGTGCCAGTAGTAGGAGCGGGGTCTCCTACGAGCAGTACTTC
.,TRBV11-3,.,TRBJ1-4,CASSLGRSYEKLFF,TGTGCCAGCAGCTTGGGAAGGTCGTATGAAAAACTGTTTTTT
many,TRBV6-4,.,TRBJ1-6,CASSDSTGYNSPLHF,TGTGCCAGCAGTGACTCAACAGGGTATAATTCACCCCTCCACTTT
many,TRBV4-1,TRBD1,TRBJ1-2,CASSQMTGFYGYTF,TGCGCCAGCAGCCAGATGACAGGGTTCTATGGCTACACCTTC
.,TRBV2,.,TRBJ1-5,CASSWGQGSQPQHF,TGTGCCAGCAGTTGGGGGCAGGGGAGTCAGCCCCAGCATTTT
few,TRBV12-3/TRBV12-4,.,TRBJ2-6,CASSIFSGANVLTF,TGTGCCAGCAGCATATTTTCTGGGGCCAACGTCCTGACTTTC
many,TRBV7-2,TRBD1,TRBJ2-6,CASSLNQGGAGANVLTF,TGTGCCAGCAGCTTAAATCAAGGGGGCGCTGGGGCCAACGTCCTGACTTTC
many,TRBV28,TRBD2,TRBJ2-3,CASSPLTSGGGVDTQYF,TGTGCCAGCAGTCCATTGACTAGCGGGGGGGGGGTTGATACGCAGTATTTT
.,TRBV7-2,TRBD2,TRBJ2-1,CASRATSGGAYNEQFF,TGTGCCAGCAGGGCTACTAGCGGGGGGGCTTACAATGAGCAGTTCTTC
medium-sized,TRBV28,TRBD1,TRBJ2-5,CASSSATGGETQYF,TGTGCCAGCAGCTCGGCAACAGGGGGAGAGACCCAGTACTTC
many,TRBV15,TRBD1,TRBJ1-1,CATSLGQVNTEAFF,TGTGCCACCAGCCTAGGACAGGTCAACACTGAAGCTTTCTTT
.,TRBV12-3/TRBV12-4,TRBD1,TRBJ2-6,CATSGTGGSGANVLTF,TGTGCCACCTCCGGGACAGGGGGCTCTGGGGCCAACGTCCTGACTTTC
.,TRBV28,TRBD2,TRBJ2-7,CASSFGLAGYEQYF,TGTGCCAGCAGTTTTGGGCTAGCGGGCTACGAGCAGTACTTC
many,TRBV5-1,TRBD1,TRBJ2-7,CASSSSLETGLYEQYF,TGCGCCAGCAGCTCGAGCTTGGAGACAGGGTTGTACGAGCAGTACTTC
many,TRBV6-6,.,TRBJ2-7,CASSYSRGNHEQYF,TGTGCCAGCAGTTACAGCCGGGGCAACCACGAGCAGTACTTC
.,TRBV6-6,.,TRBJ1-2,CASKQGGAYGYTF,TGTGCCAGCAAGCAGGGTGGGGCCTATGGCTACACCTTC
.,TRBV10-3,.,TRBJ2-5,CAISGARPETQYF,TGTGCCATCAGTGGGGCCCGTCCAGAGACCCAGTACTTC
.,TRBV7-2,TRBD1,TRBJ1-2,CASSASSGGGNYGYTF,TGTGCCAGCAGCGCCTCGTCAGGGGGAGGAAACTATGGCTACACCTTC
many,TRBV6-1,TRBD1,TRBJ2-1,CASSPPGGYNEQFF,TGTGCCAGCAGTCCACCAGGGGGATACAATGAGCAGTTCTTC
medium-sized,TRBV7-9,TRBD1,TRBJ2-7,CASSAQGADNSPLHF,TGTGCCAGCAGCGCACAGGGGGCGGATAATTCACCCCTCCACTTC
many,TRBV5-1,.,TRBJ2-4,CASSPRPRGGNIQYF,TGCGCCAGCAGCCCCCGCCCCAGGGGAGGAAACATTCAGTACTTC
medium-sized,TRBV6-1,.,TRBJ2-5,CASDPEIGTQYF,TGTGCCAGCGACCCCGAAATAGGGACCCAGTACTTC
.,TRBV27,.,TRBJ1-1,CASSLGSAGNTEAFF,TGTGCCAGCAGTTTAGGTTCAGCAGGGAACACTGAAGCTTTCTTT
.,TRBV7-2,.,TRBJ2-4,CASSLMSGGTGELYF,TGTGCCAGCAGCTTAATGTCTGGCGGGACCGGGGAGCTGTACTTC
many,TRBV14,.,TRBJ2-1,CASSPHRDGEQFF,TGTGCCAGCAGCCCCCACAGGGATGGTGAGCAGTTCTTC
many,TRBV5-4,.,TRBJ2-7,CASSLKYNEQYF,TGTGCCAGCAGCTTGAAATACAATGAGCAGTACTTC
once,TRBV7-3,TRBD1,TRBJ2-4,CASSPQGNIQYF,TGTGCCAGCAGCCCACAGGGGAACATTCAGTACTTC
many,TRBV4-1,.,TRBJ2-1,CASSDGQYNEQFF,TGCGCCAGCAGCGACGGACAGTACAATGAGCAGTTCTTC
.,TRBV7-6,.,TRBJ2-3,CASSLTRPTDTQYF,TGTGCCAGCAGCTTAACCAGACCCACAGATACGCAGTATTTT
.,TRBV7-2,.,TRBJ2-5,CASSRPGGQETQYF,TGTGCCAGCAGCCGCCCCGGCGGCCAAGAGACCCAGTACTTC